The sequence of this T cell receptor beta chain was determined in a study of regulatory T cells in long-lasting Graves disease. This clonotype was counted ten times or more. V dropped 1 base and J dropped 4 bases, with 11 bases sitting between them. From germline, CDR1 is SGDLS and CDR2 YYNGEE. The CDR3 contains 15 residues. HTBI primers from iRepertoire and Arm-PCR of CDR3 regions yielded the TCR beta libraries. MiXCR was run by TCRdb on the multiplex PCR reads, yielding one entry per CDR3 protein. The table shows 350,000 to 550,000 distinct CDR3 sequences, with 14% occurring only once. Time point denoted: newly diagnosed GD, antithyroid drugs for less than 3 months. Extracted RNA from PBMCs served as the source of the TCR library. Guidelines of the American Thyroid Association were used to diagnose Graves' disease. These same records also appear under a second study, on T cells in Graves' hyperthyroidism and ophthalmopathy. As that study records: Each patient was aged 18 to 65 and had newly diagnosed hyperthyroidism of under 2 months' duration. In making diagnoses, clinical symptoms, serum thyroxine and TRAb, thyroid ultrasound and orbital computed tomography were all used.

The rearrangement links TRBV9 to TRBJ2-2; maybe TRBD2 (6 bases). The receptor was derived from a woman aged 45-59 years with Graves disease. The source material was peripheral blood mononuclear cells (PBMCs), sampled at new diagnosis, from a patient treated with antithyroid drugs. The CDR3 spells CASSVYGSGTGELFF. The CDR3 region has the DNA TGTGCCAGCAGCGTATACGGGAGTGGCACCGGGGAGCTGTTTTTT.